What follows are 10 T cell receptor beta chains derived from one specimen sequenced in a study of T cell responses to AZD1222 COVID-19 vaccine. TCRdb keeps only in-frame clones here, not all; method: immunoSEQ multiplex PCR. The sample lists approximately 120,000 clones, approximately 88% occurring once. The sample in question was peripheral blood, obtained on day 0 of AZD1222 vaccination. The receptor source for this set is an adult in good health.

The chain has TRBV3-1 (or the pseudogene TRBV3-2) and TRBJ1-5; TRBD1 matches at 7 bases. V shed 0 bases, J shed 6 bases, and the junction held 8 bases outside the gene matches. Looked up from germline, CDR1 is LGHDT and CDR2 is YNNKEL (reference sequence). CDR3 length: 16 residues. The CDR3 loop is CASSQDRAGGTQPQHF. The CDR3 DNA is TGTGCCAGCAGCCAAGACAGGGCAGGGGGAACTCAGCCCCAGCATTTT.

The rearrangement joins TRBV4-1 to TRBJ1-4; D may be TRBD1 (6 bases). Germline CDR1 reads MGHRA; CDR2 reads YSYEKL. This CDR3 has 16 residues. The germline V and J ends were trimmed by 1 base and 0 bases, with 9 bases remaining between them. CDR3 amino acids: CASSQAPGATNEKLFF. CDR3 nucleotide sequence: TGCGCCAGCAGCCAAGCCCCAGGGGCAACTAATGAAAAACTGTTTTTT.

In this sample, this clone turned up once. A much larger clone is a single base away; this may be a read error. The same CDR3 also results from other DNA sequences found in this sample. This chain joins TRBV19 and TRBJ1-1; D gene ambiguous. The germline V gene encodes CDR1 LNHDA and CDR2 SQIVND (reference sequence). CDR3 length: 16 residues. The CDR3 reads CASSPIDAGVNTEAFF. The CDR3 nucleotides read TGTGCTAGTAGTCCTATCGATGCGGGAGTGAACACTGAAGCTTTCTTT.

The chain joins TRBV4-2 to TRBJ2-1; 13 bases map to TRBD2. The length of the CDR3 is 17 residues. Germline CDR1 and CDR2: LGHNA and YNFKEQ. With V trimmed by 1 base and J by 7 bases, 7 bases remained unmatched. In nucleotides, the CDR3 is TGTGCCAGCAGCCAAGGACTAGCGGGGGGTCCCGGTAATGAGCAGTTCTTC. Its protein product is CASSQGLAGGPGNEQFF.

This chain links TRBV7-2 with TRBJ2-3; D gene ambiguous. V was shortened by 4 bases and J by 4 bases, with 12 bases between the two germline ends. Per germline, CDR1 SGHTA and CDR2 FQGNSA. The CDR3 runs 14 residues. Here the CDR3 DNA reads TGTGCCAGCAGCTCATCTTCGTACTCAGATACGCAGTATTTT. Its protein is CASSSSSYSDTQYF. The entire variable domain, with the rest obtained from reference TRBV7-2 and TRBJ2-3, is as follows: GAGVSQSPSNKVTEKGKDVELRCDPISGHTALYWYRQSLGQGLEFLIYFQGNSAPDKSGLPSDRFSAERTGGSVSTLTIQRTQQEDSAVYLCASSSSSYSDTQYFGPGTRLTVL.

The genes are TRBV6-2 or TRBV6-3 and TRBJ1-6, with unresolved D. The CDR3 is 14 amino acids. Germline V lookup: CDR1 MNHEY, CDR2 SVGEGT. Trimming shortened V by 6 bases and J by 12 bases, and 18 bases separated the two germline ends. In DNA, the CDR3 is TGTGCCAGCAGCCCTTCGGCGGGGAGCGGACCCCTCCACTTT. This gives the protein CASSPSAGSGPLHF.

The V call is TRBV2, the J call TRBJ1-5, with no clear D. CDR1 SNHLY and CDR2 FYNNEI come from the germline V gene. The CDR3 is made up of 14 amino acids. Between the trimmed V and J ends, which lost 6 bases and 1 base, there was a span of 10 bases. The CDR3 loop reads CASSAVGSNQPQHF. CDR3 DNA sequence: TGTGCCAGCAGCGCAGTCGGGAGCAATCAGCCCCAGCATTTT. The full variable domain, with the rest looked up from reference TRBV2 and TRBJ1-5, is EPEVTQTPSHQVTQMGQEVILRCVPISNHLYFYWYRQILGQKVEFLVSFYNNEISEKSEIFDDQFSVERPDGSNFTLKIRSTKLEDSAMYFCASSAVGSNQPQHFGDGTRLSIL.

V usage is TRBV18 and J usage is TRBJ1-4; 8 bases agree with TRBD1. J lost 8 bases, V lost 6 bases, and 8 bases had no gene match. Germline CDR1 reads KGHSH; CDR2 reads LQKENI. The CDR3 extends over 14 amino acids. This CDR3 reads CASSSGDRPEKLFF. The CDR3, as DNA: TGTGCCAGCTCGTCCGGGGACAGGCCCGAAAAACTGTTTTTT.

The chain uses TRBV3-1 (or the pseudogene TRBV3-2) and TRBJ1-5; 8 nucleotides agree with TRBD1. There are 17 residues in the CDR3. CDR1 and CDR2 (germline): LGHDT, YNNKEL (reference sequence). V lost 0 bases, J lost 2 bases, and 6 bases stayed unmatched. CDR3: CASSQDTGGLGNQPQHF. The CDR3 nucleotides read TGTGCCAGCAGCCAAGATACAGGGGGTTTGGGCAATCAGCCCCAGCATTTT.

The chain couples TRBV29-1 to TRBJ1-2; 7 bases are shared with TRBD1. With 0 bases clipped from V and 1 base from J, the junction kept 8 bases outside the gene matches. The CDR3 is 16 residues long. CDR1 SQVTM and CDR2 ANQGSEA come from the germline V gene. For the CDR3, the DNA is TGCAGCGTTGAAGATCGAGGGACAGCCTTTAACTATGGCTACACCTTC. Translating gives CSVEDRGTAFNYGYTF.